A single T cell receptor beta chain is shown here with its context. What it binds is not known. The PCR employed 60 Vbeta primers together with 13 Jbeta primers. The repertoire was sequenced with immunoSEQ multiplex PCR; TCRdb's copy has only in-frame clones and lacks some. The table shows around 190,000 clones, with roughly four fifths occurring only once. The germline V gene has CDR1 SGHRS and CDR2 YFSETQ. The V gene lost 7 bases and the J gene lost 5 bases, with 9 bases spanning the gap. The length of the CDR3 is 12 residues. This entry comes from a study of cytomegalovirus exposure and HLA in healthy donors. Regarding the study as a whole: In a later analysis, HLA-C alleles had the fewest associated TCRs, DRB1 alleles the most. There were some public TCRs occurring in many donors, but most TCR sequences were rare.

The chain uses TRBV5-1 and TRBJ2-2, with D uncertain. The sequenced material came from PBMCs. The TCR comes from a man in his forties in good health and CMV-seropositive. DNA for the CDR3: TGCGCCAGCCACGGGTGGACCGGGGAGCTGTTTTTT. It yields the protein CASHGWTGELFF. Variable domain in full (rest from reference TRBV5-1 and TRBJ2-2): KAGVTQTPRYLIKTRGQQVTLSCSPISGHRSVSWYQQTPGQGLQFLFEYFSETQRNKGNFPGRFSGRQFSNSRSEMNVSTLELGDSALYLCASHGWTGELFFGEGSRLTVL.